This TCR beta chain was captured by sequencing in a study of cytomegalovirus exposure and HLA in healthy donors. Background on the study: Caucasian-associated ancestry cluster membership applied to 75% to 85% of several hundred genotyped donors.

Study-level results: Highest at DRB1 and lowest at HLA-C, TCR association rates differed among HLA loci in a later analysis. It was reported that the classifier diagnosed cytomegalovirus status with high specificity and sensitivity in both the original and validation cohorts. Sequencing likely caused a cluster of highly shared sequence variants.

The CDR3 runs 12 residues. CDR1 is MDHEN, CDR2 SYDVKM, per germline. The V segment lost 4 bases and the J segment 14 bases; nucleotides outside the gene matches: 9. As concerns this clone: What it binds is unknown.

The PCR used 60 Vbeta and 13 Jbeta primers. This table comes from immunoSEQ multiplex PCR, and its TCRdb copy is limited to in-frame clones, with some not included. The data contain under 150,000 clones, about 76% of them singletons. The origin of this receptor is a woman between 40 and 55 years old in good health and CMV-seronegative. This chain uses TRBV28 with TRBJ2-5, with 8 bases fitting TRBD1. Input material: PBMCs. The CDR3, as DNA: TGTGCCAGCAGTTCAATTGAGGACAGGGCCTACTTC. Translating gives CASSSIEDRAYF.